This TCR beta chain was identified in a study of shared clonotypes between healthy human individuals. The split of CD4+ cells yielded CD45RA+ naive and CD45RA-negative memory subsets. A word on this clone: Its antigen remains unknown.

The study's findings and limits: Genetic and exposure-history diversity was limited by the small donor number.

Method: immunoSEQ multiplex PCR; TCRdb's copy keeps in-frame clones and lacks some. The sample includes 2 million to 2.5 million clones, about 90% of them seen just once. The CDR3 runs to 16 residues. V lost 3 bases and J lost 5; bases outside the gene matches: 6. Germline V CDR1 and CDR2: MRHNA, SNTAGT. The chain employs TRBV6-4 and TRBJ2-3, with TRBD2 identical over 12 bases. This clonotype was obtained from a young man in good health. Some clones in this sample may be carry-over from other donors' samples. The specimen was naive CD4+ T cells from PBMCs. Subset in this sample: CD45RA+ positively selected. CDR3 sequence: CASSEHLGLAGDTQYF. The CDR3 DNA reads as TGTGCCAGCAGTGAACACCTGGGACTAGCGGGAGATACGCAGTATTTT.